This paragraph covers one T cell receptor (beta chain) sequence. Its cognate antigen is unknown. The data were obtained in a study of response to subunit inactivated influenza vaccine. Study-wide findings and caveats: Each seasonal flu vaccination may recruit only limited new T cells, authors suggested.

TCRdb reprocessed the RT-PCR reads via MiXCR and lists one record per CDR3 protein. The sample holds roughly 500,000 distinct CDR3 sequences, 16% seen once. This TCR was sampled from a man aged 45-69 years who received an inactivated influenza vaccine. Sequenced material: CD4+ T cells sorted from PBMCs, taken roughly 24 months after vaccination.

This CDR3 reads CASSPKNTGELFF. The CDR3 DNA reads as TGTGCCAGCAGTCCGAAGAACACCGGGGAGCTGTTTTTT. This chain connects TRBV12-3 or TRBV12-4 to TRBJ2-2; D ambiguous. The V and J ends lost 5 bases and 1 base respectively, with 5 bases between them. The CDR3 length is 13 residues.